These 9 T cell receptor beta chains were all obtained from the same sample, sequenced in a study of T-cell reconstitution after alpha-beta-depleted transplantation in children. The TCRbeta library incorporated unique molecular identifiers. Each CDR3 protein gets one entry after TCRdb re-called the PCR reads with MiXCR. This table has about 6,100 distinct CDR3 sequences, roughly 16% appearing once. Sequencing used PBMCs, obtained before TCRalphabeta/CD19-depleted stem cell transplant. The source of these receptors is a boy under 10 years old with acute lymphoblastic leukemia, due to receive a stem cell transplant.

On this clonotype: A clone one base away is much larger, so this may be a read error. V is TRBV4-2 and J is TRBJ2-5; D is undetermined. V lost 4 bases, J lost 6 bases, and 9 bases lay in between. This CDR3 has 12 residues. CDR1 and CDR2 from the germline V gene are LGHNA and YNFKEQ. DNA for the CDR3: TGTGCCAGCAGCCTTAATGGAAAGACCCAGTACTTC. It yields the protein CASSLNGKTQYF.

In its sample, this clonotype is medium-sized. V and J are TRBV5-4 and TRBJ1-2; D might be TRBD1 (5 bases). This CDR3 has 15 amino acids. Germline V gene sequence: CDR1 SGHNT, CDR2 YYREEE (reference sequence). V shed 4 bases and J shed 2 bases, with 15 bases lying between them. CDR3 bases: TGTGCCAGCAGCACCCCCAGGGAGGGGAACTATGGCTACACCTTC. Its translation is CASSTPREGNYGYTF.

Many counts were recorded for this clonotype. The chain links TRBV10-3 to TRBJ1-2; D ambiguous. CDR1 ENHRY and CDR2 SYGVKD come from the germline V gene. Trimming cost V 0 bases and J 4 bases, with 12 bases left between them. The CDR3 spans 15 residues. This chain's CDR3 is CAISESEGRVYGYTF. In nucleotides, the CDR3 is TGTGCCATCAGTGAGTCAGAAGGACGGGTCTATGGCTACACCTTC.

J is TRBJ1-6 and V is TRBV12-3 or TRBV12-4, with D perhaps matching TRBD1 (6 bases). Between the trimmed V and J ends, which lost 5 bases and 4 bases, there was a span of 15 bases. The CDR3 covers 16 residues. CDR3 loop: CASSPTGALYNSPLHF. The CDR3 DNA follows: TGTGCCAGCAGTCCGACGGGGGCTCTTTATAATTCACCCCTCCACTTT.

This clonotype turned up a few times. DNA of the CDR3: TGTGCCAGCAGTTACCGAGTTAGCGTGACGAATGAGCAGTTCTTC. This codes for CASSYRVSVTNEQFF. J is TRBJ2-1 and V is TRBV6-2 or TRBV6-3; a weak D match, TRBD2 (5 bases). Trimming left V 2 bases short and J 7 bases short, with 15 bases between. CDR1 is MNHEY, CDR2 SVGEGT, per germline. This CDR3 has 15 residues.

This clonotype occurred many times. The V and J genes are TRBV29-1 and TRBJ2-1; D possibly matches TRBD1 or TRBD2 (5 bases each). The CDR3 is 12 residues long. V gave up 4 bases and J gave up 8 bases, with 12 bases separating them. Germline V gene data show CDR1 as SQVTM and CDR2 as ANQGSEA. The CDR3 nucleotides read TGCAGCGTTGGATGGGGGAGTTATGAGCAGTTCTTC. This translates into CSVGWGSYEQFF.

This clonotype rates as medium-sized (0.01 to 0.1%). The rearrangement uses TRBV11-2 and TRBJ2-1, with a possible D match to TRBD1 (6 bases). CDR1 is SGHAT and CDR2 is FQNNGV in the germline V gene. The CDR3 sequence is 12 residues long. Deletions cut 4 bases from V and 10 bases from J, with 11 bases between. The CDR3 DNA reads TGTGCCAGCAGCTCAGGGACAACCGAGCAGTTCTTC. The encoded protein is CASSSGTTEQFF.

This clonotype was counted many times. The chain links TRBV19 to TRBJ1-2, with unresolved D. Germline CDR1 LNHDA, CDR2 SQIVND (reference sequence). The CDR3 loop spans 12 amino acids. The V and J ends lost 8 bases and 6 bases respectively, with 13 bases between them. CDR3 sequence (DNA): TGTGCCAGTCCCTATCCGCAGAATGGCTACACCTTC. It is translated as CASPYPQNGYTF.

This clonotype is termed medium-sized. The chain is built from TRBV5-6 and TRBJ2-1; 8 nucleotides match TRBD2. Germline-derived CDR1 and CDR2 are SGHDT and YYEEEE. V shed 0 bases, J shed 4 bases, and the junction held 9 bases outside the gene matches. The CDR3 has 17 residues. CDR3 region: CASSLVGFGTSYNEQFF. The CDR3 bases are TGTGCCAGCAGCTTGGTCGGATTCGGGACTAGTTACAATGAGCAGTTCTTC.